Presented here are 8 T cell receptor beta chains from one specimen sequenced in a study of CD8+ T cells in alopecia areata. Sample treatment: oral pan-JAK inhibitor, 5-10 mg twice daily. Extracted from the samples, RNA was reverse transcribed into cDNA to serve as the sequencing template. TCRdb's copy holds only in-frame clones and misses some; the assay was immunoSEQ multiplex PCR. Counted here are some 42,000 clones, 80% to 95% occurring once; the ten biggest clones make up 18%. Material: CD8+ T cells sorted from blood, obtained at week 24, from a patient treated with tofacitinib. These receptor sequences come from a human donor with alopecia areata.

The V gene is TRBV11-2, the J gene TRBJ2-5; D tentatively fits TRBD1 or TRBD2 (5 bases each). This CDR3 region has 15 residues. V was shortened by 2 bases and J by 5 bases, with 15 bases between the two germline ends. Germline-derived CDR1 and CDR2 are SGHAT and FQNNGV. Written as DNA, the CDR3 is TGTGCCAGCAGCTTACCCCCTTGGGGGAGCGAGACCCAGTACTTC. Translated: CASSLPPWGSETQYF. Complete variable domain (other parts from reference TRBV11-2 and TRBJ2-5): EAGVAQSPRYKIIEKRQSVAFWCNPISGHATLYWYQQILGQGPKLLIQFQNNGVVDDSQLPKDRFSAERLKGVDSTLKIQPAKLEDSAVYLCASSLPPWGSETQYFGPGTRLLVL.

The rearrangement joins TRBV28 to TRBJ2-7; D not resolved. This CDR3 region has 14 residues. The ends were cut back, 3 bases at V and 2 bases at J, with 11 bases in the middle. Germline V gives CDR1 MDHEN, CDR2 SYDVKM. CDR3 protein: CASSFNGQAYEQYF. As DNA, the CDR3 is TGTGCCAGCAGTTTTAATGGTCAGGCCTACGAGCAGTACTTC.

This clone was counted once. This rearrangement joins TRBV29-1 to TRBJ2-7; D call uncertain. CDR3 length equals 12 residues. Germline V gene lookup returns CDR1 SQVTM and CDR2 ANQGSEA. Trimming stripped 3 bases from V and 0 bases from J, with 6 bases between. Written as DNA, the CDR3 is TGCAGCGTTGAGGTCAGCTCCTACGAGCAGTACTTC. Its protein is CSVEVSSYEQYF.

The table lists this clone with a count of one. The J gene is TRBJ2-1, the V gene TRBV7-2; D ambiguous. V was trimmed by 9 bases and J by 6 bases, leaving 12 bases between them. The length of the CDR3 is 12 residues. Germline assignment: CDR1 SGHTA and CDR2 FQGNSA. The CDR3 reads CASTYVVNEQFF. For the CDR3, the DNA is TGTGCCAGTACCTATGTGGTCAATGAGCAGTTCTTC.

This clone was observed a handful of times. The CDR3 bases are TGTGCCAGCAGCCCCTCTGCAGGGTTCTACGAGCAGTACTTC. Amino acids: CASSPSAGFYEQYF. The chain is built from TRBV13 and TRBJ2-7, with D tentatively TRBD1 (5 bases). The CDR3 has 14 amino acids. CDR1 is PRHDT, CDR2 FYEKMQ, per germline (reference sequence). Between the trimmed V and J ends, which lost 5 bases and 3 bases, there was a span of 14 bases.

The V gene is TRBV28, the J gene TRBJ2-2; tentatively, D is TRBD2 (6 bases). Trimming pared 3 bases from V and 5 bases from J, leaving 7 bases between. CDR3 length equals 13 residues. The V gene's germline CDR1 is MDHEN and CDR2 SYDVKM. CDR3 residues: CASSLGGTGELFF. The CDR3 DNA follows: TGTGCCAGCAGTTTGGGGGGAACCGGGGAGCTGTTTTTT.

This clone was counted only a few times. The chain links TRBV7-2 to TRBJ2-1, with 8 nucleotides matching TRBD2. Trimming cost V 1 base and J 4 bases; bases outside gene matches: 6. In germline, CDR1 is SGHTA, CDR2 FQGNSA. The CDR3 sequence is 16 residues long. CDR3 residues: CASSLEGLAGYNEQFF. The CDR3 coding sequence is TGTGCCAGCAGCTTAGAAGGTCTAGCGGGTTACAATGAGCAGTTCTTC.

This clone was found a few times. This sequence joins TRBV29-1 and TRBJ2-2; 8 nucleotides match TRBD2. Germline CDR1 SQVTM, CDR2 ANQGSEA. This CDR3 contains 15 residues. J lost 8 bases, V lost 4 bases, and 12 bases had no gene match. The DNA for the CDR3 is TGCAGCGTTGTCCCCGCTGGACGGGAGGGAGGGGAGCTGTTTTTT. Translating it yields CSVVPAGREGGELFF.